A selection of T cell receptor beta chains follows, all from one sample in a study of human T cells and chemical hapten exposure. MiXCR was run by TCRdb on the RACE reads, yielding one entry per CDR3 protein. The sample carries fewer than 400,000 distinct CDR3 sequences, around 7% recorded once. Sequenced material: whole blood, taken in connection with sensitization to the hapten diphenylcyclopropenone (DPC). Source of these receptors: a young woman with alopecia areata. Some clones in this sample may be carry-over from other donors' samples. Each CDR3 is given with its conserved first and last residue. Fields, in order: J gene, V gene, D gene, CDR3 protein. The D gene is left open where the match is weak.

TRBJ1-6 TRBV7-3 TRBD1 CASSRGTGSSPLHF
TRBJ2-1 TRBV20-1 NA CSARVRRGVRVSNEQFF
TRBJ2-5 TRBV5-1 TRBD2 CASSSGLDQQETQYF
TRBJ2-3 TRBV28 TRBD2 CASSSTGLAGGRSTDTQYF
TRBJ1-1 TRBV28 NA CASIPTAGDTEAFF
TRBJ1-4 TRBV5-4 TRBD1 CASSPTGRSDEKLFF
TRBJ2-7 TRBV19 TRBD1 CASSPIQGQSRYEQYF
TRBJ2-7 TRBV27 NA CASRHPAGGVHEQYF
TRBJ1-1 TRBV6-1 NA CASLYQGNTEAFF
TRBJ2-7 TRBV28 NA CASSRTEGEQYF
TRBJ2-7 TRBV28 NA CASSPFGVPFYEQYF
TRBJ2-3 TRBV6-4 NA CASSDTAQGGADTQYF
TRBJ2-1 TRBV7-6 NA CASSHLEGGTTSGNEQFF
TRBJ2-3 TRBV20-1 NA CSALESTDTQYF
TRBJ2-3 TRBV4-3 NA CASSYNTGTDTQYF
TRBJ2-1 TRBV6-5 NA CASSYGVGGHNNEQFF
TRBJ2-7 TRBV20-1 NA CSAGVREEGYEQYF
TRBJ2-1 TRBV6-2/TRBV6-3 TRBD2 CASTLRASGGSSSYNEQFF
TRBJ2-1 TRBV7-8 TRBD2 CASSLGPPAGVYNEQFF
TRBJ2-3 TRBV4-3 NA CASSQNGWGRGGGTDTQYF
TRBJ2-1 TRBV7-2 NA CASSLAHIPGHGEQFF
TRBJ2-3 TRBV7-9 NA CASSPPWTYPTDTQYF
TRBJ1-6 TRBV25-1 TRBD1 CASSDQGVDSPLHF
TRBJ2-3 TRBV6-2/TRBV6-3 NA CASSKPGPQYF
TRBJ1-2 TRBV12-3/TRBV12-4 NA CASSLGEFGYGYTF
TRBJ2-7 TRBV27 TRBD1 CASSDQQGAKDEQYF